Shown below are 4 T cell receptor beta chains from a single sample sequenced in a study of Graves' ophthalmopathy and Graves' hyperthyroidism. RNA transcripts were the source from which TCR beta CDR3 regions were amplified. After a first-round RT-PCR with HTBI primers, a second-round multiplex PCR was run. One entry per CDR3 protein, called by TCRdb with MiXCR from the multiplex PCR reads. The repertoire holds about 660,000 distinct CDR3 sequences, approximately 39% seen once, with more than 2.5% in the top ten. Sequenced input: peripheral blood. All receptors derive from an adult man with Graves' ophthalmopathy.

This clonotype has at least ten counts. The germline gene is not matched at one end of the junction; a read error may be the cause. This chain connects TRBV7-2 to TRBJ2-7; tentatively, D is TRBD2 (5 bases). CDR3 size: 14 residues. Germline V CDR1 and CDR2: SGHTA, FQGNSA. The CDR3 here is CASSLAQAAYEQYF. The CDR3 bases are TGTGCCAGCAGCCTAGCTCAAGCGGCCTACGAGCAGTACTTC.

The table lists this clonotype with many counts. This chain links TRBV20-1 with TRBJ2-7; D is possibly TRBD1 (5 bases). Deletions cut 2 bases from V and 3 bases from J, with 11 bases between. The CDR3 has 13 residues. Per germline, CDR1 DFQATT and CDR2 SNEGSKA (reference sequence). CDR3 amino acids: CSARQGPGYEQYF. As DNA, the CDR3 is TGCAGTGCTAGACAGGGTCCGGGCTACGAGCAGTACTTC.

This clonotype was counted at least ten times. The J gene is TRBJ2-6, the V gene TRBV7-2; TRBD1 matches at 8 bases. CDR1 is SGHTA and CDR2 is FQGNSA in the germline V gene. This CDR3 is 15 amino acids long. The J segment lost 4 bases and the V segment lost 5 bases, leaving 4 bases of the junction unmatched. The CDR3: CASSPTGVGANVLTF. The CDR3 region has the DNA TGTGCCAGCAGCCCGACAGGGGTCGGGGCCAACGTCCTGACTTTC. The entire variable domain, with the rest obtained from reference TRBV7-2 and TRBJ2-6, is as follows: GAGVSQSPSNKVTEKGKDVELRCDPISGHTALYWYRQSLGQGLEFLIYFQGNSAPDKSGLPSDRFSAERTGGSVSTLTIQRTQQEDSAVYLCASSPTGVGANVLTFGAGSRLTVL.

This clonotype was seen at least ten times. The chain uses TRBV3-1 and TRBJ2-5, with 13 bases matching TRBD2. With 1 base clipped from V and 4 bases from J, the junction kept 0 bases outside the gene matches. Germline CDR1 and CDR2: LGHDT and YNNKEL (reference sequence). The CDR3 is made up of 15 amino acids. Written as DNA, the CDR3 is TGTGCCAGCAGCCAAGGACTAGCGGGGGGAGAGACCCAGTACTTC. Translation: CASSQGLAGGETQYF.